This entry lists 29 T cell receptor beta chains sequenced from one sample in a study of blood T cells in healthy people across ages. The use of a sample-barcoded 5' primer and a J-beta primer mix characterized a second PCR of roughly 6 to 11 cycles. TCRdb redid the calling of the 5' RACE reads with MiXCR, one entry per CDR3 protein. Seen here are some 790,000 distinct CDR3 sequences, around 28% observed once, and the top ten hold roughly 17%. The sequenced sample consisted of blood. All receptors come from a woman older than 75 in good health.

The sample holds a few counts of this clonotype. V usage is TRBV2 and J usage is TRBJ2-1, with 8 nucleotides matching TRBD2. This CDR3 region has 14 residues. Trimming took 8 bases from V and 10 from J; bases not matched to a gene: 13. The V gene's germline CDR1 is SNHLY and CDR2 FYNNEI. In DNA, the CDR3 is TGTGCCAGCGCCCGGGGGGGGCAAGCTGGGGAGCAGTTCTTC. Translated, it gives CASARGGQAGEQFF.

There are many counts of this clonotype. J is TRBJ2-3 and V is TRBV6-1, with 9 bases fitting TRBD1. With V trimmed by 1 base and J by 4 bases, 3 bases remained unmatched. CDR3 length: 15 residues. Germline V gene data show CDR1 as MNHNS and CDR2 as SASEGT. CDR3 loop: CASSEGTGEADTQYF. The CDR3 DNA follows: TGTGCCAGCAGTGAAGGGACAGGGGAGGCAGATACGCAGTATTTT.

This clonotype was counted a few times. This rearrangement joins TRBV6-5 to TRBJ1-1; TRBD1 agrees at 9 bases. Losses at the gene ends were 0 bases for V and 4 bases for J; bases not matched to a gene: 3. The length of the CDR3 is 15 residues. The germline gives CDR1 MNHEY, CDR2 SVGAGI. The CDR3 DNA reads TGTGCCAGCAGTTACTCCATGACAGGGGGCACTGAAGCTTTCTTT. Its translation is CASSYSMTGGTEAFF.

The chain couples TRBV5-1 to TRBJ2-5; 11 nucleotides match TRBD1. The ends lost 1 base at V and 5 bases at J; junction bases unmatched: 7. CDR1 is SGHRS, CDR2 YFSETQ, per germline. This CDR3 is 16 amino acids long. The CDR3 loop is CASSLPEGTGGETQYF. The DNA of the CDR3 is TGCGCCAGCAGCTTGCCGGAGGGGACAGGGGGTGAGACCCAGTACTTC.

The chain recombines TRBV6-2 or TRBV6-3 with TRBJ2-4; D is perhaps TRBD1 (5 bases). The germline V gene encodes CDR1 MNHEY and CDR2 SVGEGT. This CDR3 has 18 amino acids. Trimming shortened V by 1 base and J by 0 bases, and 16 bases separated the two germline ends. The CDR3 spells CASSYFGAGAIAKNIQYF. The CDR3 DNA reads TGTGCCAGCAGTTACTTTGGGGCAGGAGCAATAGCCAAAAACATTCAGTACTTC.

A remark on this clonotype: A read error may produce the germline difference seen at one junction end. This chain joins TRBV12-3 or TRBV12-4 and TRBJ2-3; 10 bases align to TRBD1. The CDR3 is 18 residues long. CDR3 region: CASTKPLGTGDGADAQYF. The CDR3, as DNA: TGTGCCAGCACCAAGCCGTTGGGGACAGGGGATGGCGCAGATGCGCAGTATTTT.

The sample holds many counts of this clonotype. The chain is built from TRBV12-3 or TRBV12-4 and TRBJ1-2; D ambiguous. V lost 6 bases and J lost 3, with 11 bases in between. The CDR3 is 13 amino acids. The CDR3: CASSLDPYYGYTF. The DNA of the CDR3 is TGTGCCAGCAGCCTTGACCCTTACTATGGCTACACCTTC.

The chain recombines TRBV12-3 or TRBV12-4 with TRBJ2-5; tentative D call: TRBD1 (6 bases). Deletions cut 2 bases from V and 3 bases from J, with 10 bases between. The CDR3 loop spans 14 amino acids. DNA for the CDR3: TGTGCCAGCAGTTTAAGGGGACAAGAAGAGACCCAGTACTTC. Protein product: CASSLRGQEETQYF.

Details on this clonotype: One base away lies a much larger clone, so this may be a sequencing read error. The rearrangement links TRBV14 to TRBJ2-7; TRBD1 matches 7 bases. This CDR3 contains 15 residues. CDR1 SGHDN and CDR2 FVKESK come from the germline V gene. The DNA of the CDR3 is TGTGCCAGCAGCCAATTGACAGGGTTCTCCCACGAGCAGTACTTC. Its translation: CASSQLTGFSHEQYF.

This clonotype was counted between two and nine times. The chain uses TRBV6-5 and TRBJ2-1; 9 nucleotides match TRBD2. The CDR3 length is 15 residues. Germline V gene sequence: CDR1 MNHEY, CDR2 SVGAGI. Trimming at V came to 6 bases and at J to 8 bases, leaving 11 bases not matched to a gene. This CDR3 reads CASRKGGGGAHEQFF. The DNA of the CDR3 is TGTGCCAGCAGAAAGGGCGGCGGGGGGGCACATGAGCAGTTCTTC.

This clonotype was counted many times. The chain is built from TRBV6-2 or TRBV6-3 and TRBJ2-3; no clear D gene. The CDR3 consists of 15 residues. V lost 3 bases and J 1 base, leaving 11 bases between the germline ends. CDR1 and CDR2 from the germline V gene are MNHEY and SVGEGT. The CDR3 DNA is TGTGCCAGCAGTTATGGCATGGGTCGCACAGATACGCAGTATTTT. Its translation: CASSYGMGRTDTQYF.

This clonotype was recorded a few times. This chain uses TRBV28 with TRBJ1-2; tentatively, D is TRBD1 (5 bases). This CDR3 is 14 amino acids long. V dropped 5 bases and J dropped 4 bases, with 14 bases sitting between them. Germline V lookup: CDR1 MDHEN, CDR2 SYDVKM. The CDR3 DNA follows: TGTGCCAGCAGTCTACAGGAGTCTGGCTATGGCTACACCTTC. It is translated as CASSLQESGYGYTF.

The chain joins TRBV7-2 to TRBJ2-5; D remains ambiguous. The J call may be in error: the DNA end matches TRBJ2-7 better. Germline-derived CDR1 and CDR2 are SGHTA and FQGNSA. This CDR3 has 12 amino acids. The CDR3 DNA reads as TGTGCCAGCAGCTTATCCCAACGCGAGCAGTACTTC. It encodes CASSLSQREQYF.

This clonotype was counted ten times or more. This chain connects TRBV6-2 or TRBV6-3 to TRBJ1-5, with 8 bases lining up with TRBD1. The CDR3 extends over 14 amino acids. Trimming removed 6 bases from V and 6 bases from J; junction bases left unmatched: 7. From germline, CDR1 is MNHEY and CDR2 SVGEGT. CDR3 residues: CASRPDRVGQPQHF. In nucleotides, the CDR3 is TGTGCCAGCAGACCGGACAGGGTCGGTCAGCCCCAGCATTTT.

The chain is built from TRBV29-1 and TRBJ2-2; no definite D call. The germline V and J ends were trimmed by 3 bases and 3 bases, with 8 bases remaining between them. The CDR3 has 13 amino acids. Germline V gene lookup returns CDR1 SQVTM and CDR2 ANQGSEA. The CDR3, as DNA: TGCAGCGTTGACCCCTCGTACACCGGGGAGCTGTTTTTT. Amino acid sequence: CSVDPSYTGELFF.

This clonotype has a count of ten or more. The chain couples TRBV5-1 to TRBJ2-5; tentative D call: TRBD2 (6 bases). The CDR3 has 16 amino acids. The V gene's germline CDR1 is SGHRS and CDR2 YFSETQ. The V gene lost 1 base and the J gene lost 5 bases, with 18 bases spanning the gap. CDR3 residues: CASSLQSLGGQETQYF. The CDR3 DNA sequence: TGCGCCAGCAGCTTGCAATCATTGGGGGGTCAGGAGACCCAGTACTTC.

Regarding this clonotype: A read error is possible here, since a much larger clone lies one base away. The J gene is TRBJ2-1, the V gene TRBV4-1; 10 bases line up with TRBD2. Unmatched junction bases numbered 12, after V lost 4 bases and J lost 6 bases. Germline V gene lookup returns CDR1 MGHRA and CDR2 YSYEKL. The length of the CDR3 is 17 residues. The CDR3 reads CASSRASGGDYFNEQFF. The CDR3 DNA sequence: TGCGCCAGCAGCCGGGCTAGCGGGGGCGACTACTTCAATGAGCAGTTCTTC.

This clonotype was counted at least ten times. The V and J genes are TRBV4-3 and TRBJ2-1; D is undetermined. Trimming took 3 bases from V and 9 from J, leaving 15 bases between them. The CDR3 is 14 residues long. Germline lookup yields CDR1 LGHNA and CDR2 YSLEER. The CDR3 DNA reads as TGCGCCAGCAGCCAGACGCCTCAGGCTCGTGAGCAGTTCTTC. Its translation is CASSQTPQAREQFF.

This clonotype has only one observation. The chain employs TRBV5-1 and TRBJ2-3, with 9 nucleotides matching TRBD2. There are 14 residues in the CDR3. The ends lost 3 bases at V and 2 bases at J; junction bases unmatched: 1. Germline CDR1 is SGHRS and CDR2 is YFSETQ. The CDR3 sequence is CASSSSGTTDTQYF. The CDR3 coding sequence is TGCGCCAGCAGCTCTAGCGGGACCACAGATACGCAGTATTTT.

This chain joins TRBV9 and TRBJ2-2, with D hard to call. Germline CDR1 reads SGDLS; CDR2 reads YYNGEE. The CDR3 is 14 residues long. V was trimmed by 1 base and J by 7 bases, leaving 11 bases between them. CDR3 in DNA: TGTGCCAGCAGCGTATCGGAGAGTAACGGGGAGCTGTTTTTT. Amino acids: CASSVSESNGELFF.

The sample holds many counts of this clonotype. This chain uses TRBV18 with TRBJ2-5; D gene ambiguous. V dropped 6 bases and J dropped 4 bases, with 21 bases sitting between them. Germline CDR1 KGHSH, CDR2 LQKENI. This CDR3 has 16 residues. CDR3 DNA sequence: TGTGCCAGCTCTGATGGGTTAGGGATCGGCGGAGAGACCCAGTACTTC. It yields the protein CASSDGLGIGGETQYF.

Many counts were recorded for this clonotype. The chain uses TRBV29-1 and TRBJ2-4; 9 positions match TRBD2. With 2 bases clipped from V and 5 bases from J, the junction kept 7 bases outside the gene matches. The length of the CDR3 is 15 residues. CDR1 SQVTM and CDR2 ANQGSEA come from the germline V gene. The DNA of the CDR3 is TGCAGCGTTGAAAAGGCTAGCGGGGCCCAAAACATTCAGTACTTC. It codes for CSVEKASGAQNIQYF.

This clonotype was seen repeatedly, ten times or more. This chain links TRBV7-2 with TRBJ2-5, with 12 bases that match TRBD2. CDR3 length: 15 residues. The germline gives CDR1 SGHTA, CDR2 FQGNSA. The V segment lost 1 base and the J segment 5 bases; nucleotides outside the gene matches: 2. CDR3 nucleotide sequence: TGTGCCAGCAGCTTAGTTGGGACTAGCGGGGAGACCCAGTACTTC. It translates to CASSLVGTSGETQYF.

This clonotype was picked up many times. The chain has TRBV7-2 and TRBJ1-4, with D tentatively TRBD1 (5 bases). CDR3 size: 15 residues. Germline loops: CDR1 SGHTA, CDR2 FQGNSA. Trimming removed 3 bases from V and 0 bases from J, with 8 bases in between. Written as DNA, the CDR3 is TGTGCCAGCAGCTTCGACAGCCCAACTAATGAAAAACTGTTTTTT. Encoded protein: CASSFDSPTNEKLFF. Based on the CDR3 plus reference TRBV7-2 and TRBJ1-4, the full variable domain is GAGVSQSPSNKVTEKGKDVELRCDPISGHTALYWYRQSLGQGLEFLIYFQGNSAPDKSGLPSDRFSAERTGGSVSTLTIQRTQQEDSAVYLCASSFDSPTNEKLFFGSGTQLSVL.

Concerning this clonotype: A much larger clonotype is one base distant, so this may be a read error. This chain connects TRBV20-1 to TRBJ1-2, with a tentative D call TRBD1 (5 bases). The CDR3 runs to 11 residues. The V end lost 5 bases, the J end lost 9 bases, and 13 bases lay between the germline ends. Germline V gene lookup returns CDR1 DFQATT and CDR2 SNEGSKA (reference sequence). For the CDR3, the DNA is TGCAGTGCTGGGGAGGGGTACAGCTACACCTTC. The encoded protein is CSAGEGYSYTF.

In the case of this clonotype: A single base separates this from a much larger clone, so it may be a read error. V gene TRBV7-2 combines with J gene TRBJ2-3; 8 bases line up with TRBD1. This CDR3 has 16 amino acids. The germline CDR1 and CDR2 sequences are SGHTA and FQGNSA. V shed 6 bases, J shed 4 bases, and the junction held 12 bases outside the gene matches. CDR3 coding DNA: TGTGCCAGCAGACCACAGGGGGTCCGGAGCGCAGATACGCAGTATTTT. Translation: CASRPQGVRSADTQYF.

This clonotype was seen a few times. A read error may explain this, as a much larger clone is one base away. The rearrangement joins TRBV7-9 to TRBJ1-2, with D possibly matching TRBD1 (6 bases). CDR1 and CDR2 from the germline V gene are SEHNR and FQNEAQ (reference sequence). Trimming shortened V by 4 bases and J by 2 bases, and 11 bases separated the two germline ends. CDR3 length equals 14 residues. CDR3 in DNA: TGTGCCAGCAGCTGGGGGGGCGCAAACTATGGCTACACCTTC. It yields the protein CASSWGGANYGYTF. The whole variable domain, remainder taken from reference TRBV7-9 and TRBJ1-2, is DTGVSQNPRHKITKRGQNVTFRCDPISEHNRLYWYRQTLGQGPEFLTYFQNEAQLEKSRLLSDRFSAERPKGSFSTLEIQRTEQGDSAMYLCASSWGGANYGYTFGSGTRLTVV.

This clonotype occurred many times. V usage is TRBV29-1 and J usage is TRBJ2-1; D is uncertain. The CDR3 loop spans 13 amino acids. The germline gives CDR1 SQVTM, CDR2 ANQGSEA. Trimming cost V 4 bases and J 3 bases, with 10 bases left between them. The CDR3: CSVGRAFYNEQFF. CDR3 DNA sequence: TGCAGCGTTGGCAGAGCTTTCTACAATGAGCAGTTCTTC.

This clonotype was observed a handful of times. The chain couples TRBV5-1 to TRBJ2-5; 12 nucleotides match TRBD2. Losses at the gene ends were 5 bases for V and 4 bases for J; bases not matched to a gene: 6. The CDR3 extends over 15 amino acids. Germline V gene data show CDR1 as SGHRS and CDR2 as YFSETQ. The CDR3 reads CASRLAGGGAETQYF. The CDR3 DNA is TGCGCCAGCAGACTAGCGGGGGGCGGGGCAGAGACCCAGTACTTC.